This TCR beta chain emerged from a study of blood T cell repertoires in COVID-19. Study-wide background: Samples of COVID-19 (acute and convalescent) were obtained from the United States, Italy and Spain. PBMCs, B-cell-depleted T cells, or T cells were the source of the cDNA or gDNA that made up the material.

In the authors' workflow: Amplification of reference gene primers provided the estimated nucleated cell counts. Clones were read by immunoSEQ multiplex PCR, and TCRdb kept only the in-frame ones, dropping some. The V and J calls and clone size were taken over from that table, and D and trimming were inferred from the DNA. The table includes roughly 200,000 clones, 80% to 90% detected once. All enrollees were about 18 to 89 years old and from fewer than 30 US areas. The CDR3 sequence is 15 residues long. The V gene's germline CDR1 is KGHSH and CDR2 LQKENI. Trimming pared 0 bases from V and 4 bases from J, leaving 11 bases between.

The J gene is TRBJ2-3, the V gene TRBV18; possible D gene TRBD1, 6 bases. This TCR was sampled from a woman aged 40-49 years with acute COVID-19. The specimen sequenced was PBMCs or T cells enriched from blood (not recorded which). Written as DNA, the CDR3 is TGTGCCAGCTCACCACCTGTCAGGGGATCAGATACGCAGTATTTT. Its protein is CASSPPVRGSDTQYF. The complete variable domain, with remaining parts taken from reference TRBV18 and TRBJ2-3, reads NAGVMQNPRHLVRRRGQEARLRCSPMKGHSHVYWYRQLPEEGLKFMVYLQKENIIDESGMPKERFSAEFPKEGPSILRIQQVVRGDSAAYFCASSPPVRGSDTQYFGPGTRLTVL.